A single TCR beta chain is shown here with its context. This entry belongs to a study of control samples from healthy donors and cancer patients. Clones were read by immunoSEQ multiplex PCR, and TCRdb kept only the in-frame ones, dropping some. The sample lists about 98,000 clones, almost 85% seen once, with roughly 2% in the top ten. V was pared by 4 bases and J by 4 bases, with 10 bases of the junction left unmatched. This CDR3 region has 15 residues. CDR1 is GTSNPN and CDR2 is SVGIG in the germline V gene (reference sequence). Material: blood. The chain uses TRBV30 and TRBJ2-5, with 9 bases that match TRBD1. The sequence was obtained from a man aged 55-75 years in good health. CDR3 sequence: CAWTSGTGRLETQYF. CDR3 in DNA: TGTGCCTGGACCTCCGGGACAGGGAGGCTAGAGACCCAGTACTTC.